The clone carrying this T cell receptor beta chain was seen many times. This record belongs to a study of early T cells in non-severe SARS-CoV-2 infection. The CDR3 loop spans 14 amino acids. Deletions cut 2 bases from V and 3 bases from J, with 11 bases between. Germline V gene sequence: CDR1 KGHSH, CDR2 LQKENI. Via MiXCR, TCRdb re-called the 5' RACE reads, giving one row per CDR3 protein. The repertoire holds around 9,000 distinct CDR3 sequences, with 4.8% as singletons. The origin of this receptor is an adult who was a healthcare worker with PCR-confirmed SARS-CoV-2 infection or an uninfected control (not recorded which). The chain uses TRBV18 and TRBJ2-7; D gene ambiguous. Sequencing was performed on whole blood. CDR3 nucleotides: TGTGCCAGCTCACCAGGAGTGCGAGGCTACGAGCAGTACTTC. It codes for CASSPGVRGYEQYF.